This entry features one TCR beta chain sequence. Its antigen is unknown. This specimen belongs to a study of OX40 agonist ivuxolimab in advanced cancers. The wider study: Across the patients, intravenous ivuxolimab was delivered every 2 weeks at 0.01 to 10 mg/kg. The dose-escalation cohort was approximately 80% male, with a mean age of around 60 years, ranging roughly 20 to 90.

The CDR3 extends over 13 amino acids. Germline CDR1 and CDR2: SGHNT and YYREEE (reference sequence). V was clipped by 2 bases and J by 2 bases, with 5 bases between them. The assay was immunoSEQ multiplex PCR, and TCRdb's table has in-frame clones only and misses some. The sample includes tens of thousands of clones, 70% to 90% of them seen just once. Points from the study as a whole: On average, CD8+ T cells showed a greater number of expanded clones than CD4+.

The gene calls are TRBV5-4 and TRBJ1-3; D is unresolved. The material sequenced was CD4+ or CD8+ T cells sorted from blood, taken in a trial of the OX40 agonist ivuxolimab. The receptor comes from an adult with an advanced solid tumor such as melanoma, head and neck, liver or kidney cancer. As DNA, the CDR3 is TGTGCCAGCAGCTTTGGTACTGGAAACACCATATATTTT. It codes for CASSFGTGNTIYF.